The 14 T cell receptor beta chains below all came from one sample that was sequenced in a study of Graves' ophthalmopathy and Graves' hyperthyroidism. For repertoire sequencing, the TCR beta CDR3 regions were amplified from RNA transcripts. An opening RT-PCR round employed HTBI primers and preceded a second-round multiplex PCR. TCRdb fed the multiplex PCR reads into MiXCR, producing one record per CDR3 protein. The data hold just over 600,000 distinct CDR3 sequences, with approximately 22% observed a single time. Material for sequencing was peripheral blood. The receptors here all came from a woman between 18 and 29 years old with stable Graves' hyperthyroidism. Some clones in this sample may be carry-over from other donors' samples.

The table lists this clonotype with many counts. The chain couples TRBV12-3 or TRBV12-4 to TRBJ2-2; either TRBD1 or TRBD2 may fit D (5 bases each). The CDR3 is made up of 15 amino acids. V lost 5 bases, J lost 1 base, and 11 bases lay in between. This CDR3 reads CASSTGRMNTGELFF. CDR3 bases: TGTGCCAGCAGTACGGGACGTATGAACACCGGGGAGCTGTTTTTT.

The table lists this clonotype with many counts. The chain has TRBV6-1 and TRBJ1-2; D is uncertain. V gave up 4 bases and J gave up 7 bases, with 13 bases separating them. The CDR3 extends over 13 amino acids. Germline V lookup: CDR1 MNHNS, CDR2 SASEGT. As DNA, the CDR3 is TGTGCCAGCAGTGCCGGAGCAGACCTTGGCTACACCTTC. Amino acid sequence: CASSAGADLGYTF.

This clonotype has ten or more counts. The chain joins TRBV7-2 to TRBJ2-5; D gene uncertain. The CDR3 runs to 15 residues. With 0 bases removed from V and 4 bases from J, the gap between germline ends came to 12 bases. Germline values: CDR1 SGHTA, CDR2 FQGNSA. The CDR3 DNA sequence: TGTGCCAGCAGCTTAGCCCAGATCCAGCTAGAGACCCAGTACTTC. Its protein is CASSLAQIQLETQYF.

This chain links TRBV6-1 with TRBJ2-2; D not certain. CDR3 length equals 15 residues. CDR1 MNHNS and CDR2 SASEGT come from the germline V gene. V lost 7 bases and J lost 0, with 12 bases in between. CDR3 in amino acids: CASTPTSANTGELFF. The DNA of the CDR3 is TGTGCCAGCACCCCCACTTCTGCGAACACCGGGGAGCTGTTTTTT.

The rearrangement links TRBV18 to TRBJ1-5; D is ambiguous. Germline V gene data show CDR1 as KGHSH and CDR2 as LQKENI. Trimming pared 3 bases from V and 7 bases from J, leaving 13 bases between. This CDR3 has 14 amino acids. CDR3 DNA: TGTGCCAGCTCACCGTTACCCTCGGCCCAGCCCCAGCATTTT. This sequence encodes CASSPLPSAQPQHF.

With regard to this clonotype: This may arise from a read error, as a much more abundant clone is one base away. The rearrangement joins TRBV5-1 to TRBJ2-7, with TRBD2 identical over 8 bases. V was pared by 2 bases and J by 1 base, with 11 bases of the junction left unmatched. The CDR3 covers 17 residues. Germline assignment: CDR1 SGHRS and CDR2 YFSETQ. In nucleotides, the CDR3 is TGCGCCAGCAGCTTAGAACCGGGACTAGGGCCTTCCTACGAGCAGTACTTC. Translated, it gives CASSLEPGLGPSYEQYF.

Ten or more counts support this clonotype. CDR3 amino acids: CASSLVSYMNTEAFF. CDR3 nucleotides: TGTGCCAGCAGTTTGGTCAGCTACATGAACACTGAAGCTTTCTTT. The chain combines TRBV12-3 or TRBV12-4 with TRBJ1-1; D ambiguous. V was pared by 3 bases and J by 0 bases, with 11 bases between. The CDR3 loop spans 15 amino acids.

Many counts were recorded for this clonotype. The rearrangement joins TRBV20-1 to TRBJ1-2; D is unclear. The germline gives CDR1 DFQATT, CDR2 SNEGSKA (reference sequence). The V gene lost 5 bases and the J gene lost 1 base, with 11 bases spanning the gap. The CDR3 consists of 13 residues. The CDR3 protein is CSAPDVFNYGYTF. The CDR3 nucleotides read TGCAGTGCTCCCGATGTCTTTAACTATGGCTACACCTTC.

The chain links TRBV11-2 to TRBJ2-2; 7 bases match TRBD1. The CDR3 consists of 16 residues. Germline trimming cut 5 bases from V and 4 bases from J; bases unmatched to any gene: 10. Per germline, CDR1 SGHAT and CDR2 FQNNGV. CDR3 loop: CASSPDRVKSTGELFF. The CDR3 DNA follows: TGTGCCAGCAGCCCTGACAGGGTGAAGAGCACCGGGGAGCTGTTTTTT.

This clonotype was observed a few times. The rearrangement joins TRBV12-3 or TRBV12-4 to TRBJ1-6; D is uncertain. This CDR3 has 16 amino acids. Trimming left V 0 bases short and J 4 bases short, with 10 bases between. The CDR3 DNA sequence: TGTGCCAGCAGTTTAGCCTCTGCCGCTTATAATTCACCCCTCCACTTT. This sequence encodes CASSLASAAYNSPLHF.

This clonotype was observed many times. The CDR3 sequence: CASKVGLTGELFF. The DNA for the CDR3 is TGTGCCAGTAAGGTGGGGCTAACCGGGGAGCTGTTTTTT. The rearrangement joins TRBV19 to TRBJ2-2, with D maybe TRBD1 (5 bases). Trimming took 7 bases from V and 5 from J, leaving 11 bases between them. The CDR3 sequence is 13 residues long. CDR1 and CDR2 (germline): LNHDA, SQIVND (reference sequence).

Ten or more counts support this clonotype. V and J are TRBV28 and TRBJ1-2, with 11 positions matching TRBD1. J lost 4 bases, V lost 5 bases, and 9 bases had no gene match. This CDR3 has 16 residues. The germline V gene has CDR1 MDHEN and CDR2 SYDVKM. The CDR3 coding sequence is TGTGCCAGCAGTCCGGGGACAGGGGGGGCGGTCTATGGCTACACCTTC. Translated, it gives CASSPGTGGAVYGYTF.

The V gene is TRBV6-1, the J gene TRBJ1-2, with D maybe TRBD1 (5 bases). The CDR3 consists of 14 residues. Trimming removed 10 bases from V and 1 base from J, with 16 bases in between. Germline V gives CDR1 MNHNS, CDR2 SASEGT. Written as DNA, the CDR3 is TGTGCCATCGGGACCGGGGAGATTAACTATGGCTACACCTTC. Translating gives CAIGTGEINYGYTF.

The chain is built from TRBV12-3 or TRBV12-4 and TRBJ1-1; D call uncertain. Trimming removed 6 bases at V and 8 bases at J, with 10 bases between. CDR3 length equals 11 residues. The CDR3 nucleotides are TGTGCCAGCAGATCCCGCAGGGAAGCTTTCTTT. Amino acid sequence: CASRSRREAFF.